This T cell receptor (beta chain) appears in the sequencing data of a study of cytotoxic CD8 clonotypes in ibrutinib-treated CLL. Whole-study findings and limits: The times at which samples were taken varied between sustained-remission and progressing patients.

Concerning this clone itself: Antigen: not known.

TCRdb's table, derived via immunoSEQ multiplex PCR, lists solely in-frame clones and lacks some. The sample yields roughly 190,000 clones, around 70% seen once. Germline values: CDR1 KGHSH, CDR2 LQKENI. The CDR3 extends over 16 amino acids. V was pared by 3 bases and J by 5 bases, with 9 bases of the junction left unmatched. The sequence derives from a human donor with chronic lymphocytic leukemia. V is TRBV18 and J is TRBJ2-3, with TRBD2 matching over 9 bases. The source material was PBMCs, sampled after 24 months of ibrutinib treatment. The CDR3 DNA is TGTGCCAGCTCACCTCTAGCGGGACAAGGTGAAGATACGCAGTATTTT. Its protein is CASSPLAGQGEDTQYF.